These 15 T cell receptor beta chains share one sample of origin, sequenced in a study of patients and donors after allogeneic stem cell transplantation (dated by TCRdb to 2018 to 2021). The library came from RT-PCR. The instrument was a NextSeq 550. Starting from the raw public reads, TCRdb applied fastp trimming at Q25, assembled clones with MiXCR and retained in-frame beta chains. Each record represents a unique CDR3 protein, reported with the most common genes and DNA among its rows. Here the sample has a few hundred thousand distinct CDR3 sequences; around an eighth occur a single time. Of the sample, roughly 11% falls within the top ten clones. The sample comprised blood, either unsorted or a sorted T cell fraction (not recorded which). These TCRs come from a human donor who was either an allogeneic HSCT recipient or a stem cell or donor lymphocyte infusion donor (not recorded which). It is not recorded whose cells these are; they may come from a transplant donor.

The table lists this clonotype with many counts. The chain uses TRBV6-1 and TRBJ2-2; 12 bases map to TRBD2. CDR3 length: 15 amino acids. CDR1 is MNHNS, CDR2 SASEGT, per germline. The trim removed 5 bases at V and 3 bases at J, leaving 1 base unmatched. CDR3 loop: CASSRTSGDTGELFF. In nucleotides, the CDR3 is TGTGCCAGCAGTAGGACTAGCGGGGACACCGGGGAGCTGTTTTTT.

The V gene is TRBV5-4, the J gene TRBJ1-1; 7 bases match TRBD1. Germline V gene lookup returns CDR1 SGHNT and CDR2 YYREEE (reference sequence). The CDR3 is made up of 16 amino acids. V trimming: 5 bases; J trimming: 4 bases; junction bases outside the gene matches: 14. The chain's CDR3 is CASRPGSGGGTTEAFF. Here the CDR3 DNA reads TGTGCCAGCAGGCCTGGCTCAGGGGGTGGGACCACTGAAGCTTTCTTT.

The genes are TRBV4-2 and TRBJ2-2; D might be TRBD1 or TRBD2, each matching 6 bases. Germline-derived CDR1 and CDR2 are LGHNA and YNFKEQ. The CDR3 runs to 14 residues. With 7 bases removed from V and 6 bases from J, the gap between germline ends came to 15 bases. This chain's CDR3 is CASNSDGGPGELFF. CDR3 sequence (DNA): TGTGCCAGCAATTCAGACGGGGGCCCCGGGGAGCTGTTTTTT.

This clonotype turned up a few times. This rearrangement joins TRBV2 to TRBJ2-7; 8 positions agree with TRBD1. Germline V gives CDR1 SNHLY, CDR2 FYNNEI. The CDR3 contains 15 residues. The V segment lost 6 bases and the J segment 2 bases; nucleotides outside the gene matches: 9. CDR3 protein: CASRLSRGPTYEQYF. In DNA form, the CDR3 reads TGTGCCAGCAGACTAAGCAGGGGGCCAACCTACGAGCAGTACTTC.

The chain links TRBV5-5 to TRBJ2-3; 8 bases align to TRBD1. Germline lookup yields CDR1 SGHKS and CDR2 YYEKEE (reference sequence). The CDR3 consists of 15 residues. V lost 2 bases and J lost 2; bases outside the gene matches: 4. CDR3 in amino acids: CASSFRGLFTDTQYF. As DNA, the CDR3 is TGTGCCAGCAGCTTCAGGGGGCTATTCACAGATACGCAGTATTTT.

The rearrangement links TRBV5-1 to TRBJ2-5; unclear D gene. The ends were cut back, 4 bases at V and 4 bases at J, with 26 bases in the middle. This CDR3 is 18 amino acids long. Per the germline V gene, CDR1 is SGHRS and CDR2 is YFSETQ. CDR3 residues: CASSPSWRSHTDRETQYF. The CDR3 DNA follows: TGCGCCAGCAGCCCGTCCTGGCGTAGCCACACTGACCGAGAGACCCAGTACTTC.

This chain connects TRBV7-7 to TRBJ2-5, with 9 bases identical to TRBD2. The CDR3 extends over 15 amino acids. Germline-derived CDR1 and CDR2 are SSHAT and FNYEAQ (reference sequence). After removal of 5 bases from V and 1 base from J, the junction contained 5 bases not matched to a gene. CDR3 coding DNA: TGTGCCAGCAGCCCAAATAGCGGGAGCCAAGAGACCCAGTACTTC. Translation: CASSPNSGSQETQYF. The full variable domain, rest sourced from reference TRBV7-7 and TRBJ2-5, is GAGVSQSPRYKVTKRGQDVTLRCDPISSHATLYWYQQALGQGPEFLTYFNYEAQPDKSGLPSDRFSAERPEGSISTLTIQRTEQRDSAMYRCASSPNSGSQETQYFGPGTRLLVL.

This clonotype occurred a few times. The chain joins TRBV20-1 to TRBJ2-7; D is unclear. CDR1 and CDR2 (germline): DFQATT, SNEGSKA (reference sequence). The germline V and J ends were trimmed by 1 base and 2 bases, with 12 bases remaining between them. The CDR3 covers 14 residues. CDR3 residues: CSARAPRFPYEQYF. The CDR3 DNA is TGCAGTGCTAGAGCTCCTCGATTCCCCTACGAGCAGTACTTC.

The rearrangement links TRBV12-3 or TRBV12-4 to TRBJ2-7; a possible D gene is TRBD1 (5 bases). V shed 3 bases and J shed 6 bases, with 15 bases lying between them. This CDR3 contains 14 residues. This CDR3 is CASSLAQGKGEQYF. The CDR3 DNA reads TGTGCCAGCAGTTTGGCGCAGGGAAAAGGCGAGCAGTACTTC.

The chain links TRBV24-1 to TRBJ2-3; 8 nucleotides line up with TRBD1. Germline V gene sequence: CDR1 KGHDR, CDR2 SFDVKD. The CDR3 sequence is 18 residues long. Trimming took 0 bases from V and 5 from J; bases not matched to a gene: 12. CDR3 sequence: CATSDLKTGGRAEDTQYF. CDR3 coding DNA: TGTGCCACCAGTGATTTGAAAACAGGGGGGCGAGCTGAAGATACGCAGTATTTT.

This rearrangement joins TRBV6-6 to TRBJ1-6; D is unclear. Germline loops: CDR1 MNHNY, CDR2 SVGAGI (reference sequence). V shed 6 bases and J shed 7 bases, with 10 bases lying between them. The length of the CDR3 is 13 residues. The CDR3 loop reads CASRGGYNSPLHF. CDR3 in DNA: TGTGCCAGCAGGGGAGGGTACAATTCACCCCTCCACTTT.

This clonotype appeared many times. The chain combines TRBV2 with TRBJ2-7, with TRBD2 as a possible D gene (5 bases). V gave up 9 bases and J gave up 0 bases, with 9 bases separating them. The CDR3 contains 12 residues. Germline CDR1 reads SNHLY; CDR2 reads FYNNEI. The CDR3 loop is CASLRDSYEQYF. The CDR3 nucleotides read TGTGCCAGTCTACGGGACTCCTACGAGCAGTACTTC.

The chain has TRBV3-1 and TRBJ1-1; the D is unclear. V gave up 1 base and J gave up 5 bases, with 8 bases separating them. The CDR3 runs to 13 residues. Germline V gene sequence: CDR1 LGHDT, CDR2 YNNKEL (reference sequence). The chain's CDR3 is CASSQGRRTEAFF. CDR3 sequence (DNA): TGTGCCAGCAGCCAAGGCAGGAGGACTGAAGCTTTCTTT.

The chain is built from TRBV6-1 and TRBJ1-4; possibly TRBD1 for D (5 bases). Deletions cut 2 bases from V and 8 bases from J, with 12 bases between. From germline, CDR1 is MNHNS and CDR2 SASEGT. This CDR3 contains 14 residues. The CDR3 DNA reads as TGTGCCAGCAGTGAAAGTACAGGCGTCGAAAAACTGTTTTTT. Amino acid sequence: CASSESTGVEKLFF.

The CDR3 sequence is CASSYGTGGSTDTQYF. The CDR3 DNA sequence: TGTGCCAGCAGTTACGGGACAGGGGGCAGCACAGATACGCAGTATTTT. V gene TRBV6-5 combines with J gene TRBJ2-3; 12 bases align to TRBD1. The CDR3 has 16 amino acids. Germline V gene data show CDR1 as MNHEY and CDR2 as SVGAGI. Trimming took 2 bases from V and 0 from J; bases not matched to a gene: 0.